These 9 T cell receptor beta chains originate from one sample sequenced in a study of early T cells in non-severe SARS-CoV-2 infection. TCRdb reprocessed the 5' RACE reads with MiXCR, giving one entry per CDR3 protein. The sample shows 90,000 to 120,000 distinct CDR3 sequences, approximately 12% of them seen only once. Material: whole blood. The receptors stem from an adult who was a healthcare worker with PCR-confirmed SARS-CoV-2 infection or an uninfected control (not recorded which).

CDR3 protein: CSARDNSPLHF. The CDR3 nucleotides are TGCAGTGCTAGGGACAATTCACCCCTCCACTTT. This sequence joins TRBV20-1 and TRBJ1-6; D is unresolved. Germline lookup yields CDR1 DFQATT and CDR2 SNEGSKA (reference sequence). The CDR3 extends over 11 amino acids. V was trimmed by 3 bases and J by 7 bases, leaving 4 bases between them.

The sample holds a few counts of this clonotype. In nucleotides, the CDR3 is TGTGCCAGCGCCCCGGGGAGGCCAACTGAAGCTTTCTTT. This codes for CASAPGRPTEAFF. V is TRBV6-5 and J is TRBJ1-1, with D hard to call. Trimming took off 8 bases at V and 5 bases at J, with 15 bases between the two ends. There are 13 residues in the CDR3. CDR1 and CDR2 from the germline V gene are MNHEY and SVGAGI.

This clonotype appeared a few times. In DNA form, the CDR3 reads TGTGCCAGCAGTGGATGGGCCTACAATGAGCAGTTCTTC. As protein: CASSGWAYNEQFF. V usage is TRBV2 and J usage is TRBJ2-1; D gene ambiguous. Germline V CDR1 and CDR2: SNHLY, FYNNEI. V was shortened by 4 bases and J by 2 bases, with 6 bases between the two germline ends. The CDR3 spans 13 residues. Looking up the rest from reference TRBV2 and TRBJ2-1 gives the full variable domain: EPEVTQTPSHQVTQMGQEVILRCVPISNHLYFYWYRQILGQKVEFLVSFYNNEISEKSEIFDDQFSVERPDGSNFTLKIRSTKLEDSAMYFCASSGWAYNEQFFGPGTRLTVL.

The chain links TRBV28 to TRBJ2-7; D is possibly TRBD2 (6 bases). The V gene's germline CDR1 is MDHEN and CDR2 SYDVKM. This CDR3 is built from 12 residues. The V gene lost 6 bases and the J gene lost 5 bases, with 11 bases spanning the gap. CDR3 loop: CASSSGGNEQYF. The CDR3 DNA is TGTGCCAGCAGCTCCGGAGGGAACGAGCAGTACTTC.

This clonotype was seen a few times. This rearrangement joins TRBV6-2 or TRBV6-3 to TRBJ2-1, with 13 bases matching TRBD2. The CDR3 covers 18 residues. The V gene's germline CDR1 is MNHEY and CDR2 SVGEGT. Unmatched junction bases numbered 4, after V lost 2 bases and J lost 0 bases. The CDR3, as DNA: TGTGCCAGCAGTTACGGGACTAGCGGGAAGAGCTCCTACAATGAGCAGTTCTTC. Translating gives CASSYGTSGKSSYNEQFF.

This clonotype was detected ten times or more. V usage is TRBV6-2 or TRBV6-3 and J usage is TRBJ2-7; weak D call: TRBD1 (6 bases). Between the trimmed V and J ends, which lost 2 bases and 5 bases, there was a span of 16 bases. The germline CDR1 and CDR2 sequences are MNHEY and SVGEGT. CDR3 size: 15 residues. The CDR3 coding sequence is TGTGCCAGCAGTTACCGTGGGGGCAGGGGAAACGAGCAGTACTTC. Residues: CASSYRGGRGNEQYF.

This clonotype was counted only a few times. The chain couples TRBV7-2 to TRBJ2-2; D gene unclear. Looked up from germline, CDR1 is SGHTA and CDR2 is FQGNSA. With 5 bases removed from V and 6 bases from J, the gap between germline ends came to 10 bases. The CDR3 length is 13 residues. For the CDR3, the DNA is TGTGCCAGCAGCAGGGCGAAAGCCGGGGAGCTGTTTTTT. Protein product: CASSRAKAGELFF.

This clonotype was observed a handful of times. The chain joins TRBV11-2 to TRBJ1-4, with a weak D call TRBD1 (5 bases). There are 15 residues in the CDR3. V dropped 2 bases and J dropped 2 bases, with 9 bases sitting between them. Germline V lookup: CDR1 SGHAT, CDR2 FQNNGV. CDR3: CASSLLGQTNEKLFF. In DNA form, the CDR3 reads TGTGCCAGCAGCTTATTGGGGCAGACTAATGAAAAACTGTTTTTT.

This clonotype was observed many times. The CDR3 sequence is CASSGGTGELFF. DNA of the CDR3: TGTGCCAGCAGCGGGGGGACCGGGGAGCTGTTTTTT. This chain joins TRBV9 and TRBJ2-2; D might be TRBD1 or TRBD2, each matching 5 bases. This CDR3 has 12 residues. Trimming removed 3 bases at V and 5 bases at J, with 5 bases between. Germline CDR1 reads SGDLS; CDR2 reads YYNGEE.